The 17 T cell receptor beta chains listed next were all sequenced from one sample in a study of blood T cell repertoires in COVID-19. Libraries were prepared by immunoSEQ multiplex PCR; TCRdb keeps only in-frame clonotypes and omits some of them. The sample includes under 250,000 clones, roughly four fifths seen only once; the top ten take about 2.9%. Sequencing used peripheral blood. The receptors stem from a woman in her thirties who had recovered from COVID-19.

The rearrangement links TRBV5-1 to TRBJ2-1, with 10 bases lining up with TRBD2. CDR1 is SGHRS, CDR2 YFSETQ, per germline. The CDR3 spans 16 residues. V gave up 3 bases and J gave up 9 bases; unmatched junction bases: 12. The CDR3 sequence: CASSWTRTSGMTEQFF. The CDR3 DNA sequence: TGCGCCAGCAGCTGGACACGTACTAGCGGGATGACTGAGCAGTTCTTC. The full variable domain, in which reference TRBV5-1 and TRBJ2-1 provide the parts outside the CDR3, is KAGVTQTPRYLIKTRGQQVTLSCSPISGHRSVSWYQQTPGQGLQFLFEYFSETQRNKGNFPGRFSGRQFSNSRSEMNVSTLELGDSALYLCASSWTRTSGMTEQFFGPGTRLTVL.

The chain combines TRBV28 with TRBJ2-7; 9 bases map to TRBD1. This CDR3 contains 15 residues. Germline CDR1 is MDHEN and CDR2 is SYDVKM. With V trimmed by 4 bases and J by 4 bases, 8 bases remained unmatched. The CDR3 loop is CASSSAGTGRYEQYF. The DNA for the CDR3 is TGTGCCAGCAGTTCCGCCGGGACAGGGAGGTACGAGCAGTACTTC. Together with reference TRBV28 and TRBJ2-7, the CDR3 gives the full variable domain: DVKVTQSSRYLVKRTGEKVFLECVQDMDHENMFWYRQDPGLGLRLIYFSYDVKMKEKGDIPEGYSVSREKKERFSLILESASTNQTSMYLCASSSAGTGRYEQYFGPGTRLTVT.

The V call is TRBV7-2, the J call TRBJ2-7, with a possible D match to TRBD1 (5 bases). V lost 5 bases and J lost 2, with 13 bases in between. From germline, CDR1 is SGHTA and CDR2 FQGNSA. There are 14 residues in the CDR3. The CDR3 region has the DNA TGTGCCAGCAGCCGTGACAGCATCACCTACGAGCAGTACTTC. Translating gives CASSRDSITYEQYF. The complete variable domain, with remaining parts taken from reference TRBV7-2 and TRBJ2-7, reads GAGVSQSPSNKVTEKGKDVELRCDPISGHTALYWYRQSLGQGLEFLIYFQGNSAPDKSGLPSDRFSAERTGGSVSTLTIQRTQQEDSAVYLCASSRDSITYEQYFGPGTRLTVT.

The V and J genes are TRBV11-2 and TRBJ1-2, with D tentatively TRBD1 (5 bases). The CDR3 totals 15 residues. V lost 3 bases, J lost 3 bases, and 14 bases lay in between. CDR1 and CDR2 from the germline V gene are SGHAT and FQNNGV. CDR3 nucleotide sequence: TGTGCCAGCAGCTTGTCAGGGTTGGCGGACTATGGCTACACCTTC. It encodes CASSLSGLADYGYTF.

CDR3 region: CASSLALLRDRAFYEQYF. As DNA, the CDR3 is TGTGCCAGCAGCTTAGCCCTCCTTAGGGACAGGGCCTTTTACGAGCAGTACTTC. V usage is TRBV7-7 and J usage is TRBJ2-7; TRBD1 aligns across 9 bases. The CDR3 spans 18 residues. The ends lost 0 bases at V and 4 bases at J; junction bases unmatched: 13. From germline, CDR1 is SSHAT and CDR2 FNYEAQ (reference sequence).

CDR3 loop: CAWSSRWGQSSGNTIYF. In DNA form, the CDR3 reads TGTGCCTGGAGTTCCCGTTGGGGACAGAGCTCTGGAAACACCATATATTTT. The V gene is TRBV30, the J gene TRBJ1-3, with 7 bases lining up with TRBD1. The J segment lost 0 bases and the V segment lost 2 bases, leaving 10 bases of the junction unmatched. Per the germline V gene, CDR1 is GTSNPN and CDR2 is SVGIG (reference sequence). The CDR3 sequence is 17 residues long. Filled out from reference TRBV30 and TRBJ1-3, the complete variable domain reads SQTIHQWPATLVQPVGSPLSLECTVEGTSNPNLYWYRQAAGRGLQLLFYSVGIGQISSEVPQNLSASRPQDRQFILSSKKLLLSDSGFYLCAWSSRWGQSSGNTIYFGEGSWLTVV.

The chain is built from TRBV18 and TRBJ2-3; TRBD2 agrees at 13 bases. The CDR3 runs 16 residues. V was clipped by 0 bases and J by 8 bases; unmatched bases: 5. The germline gives CDR1 KGHSH, CDR2 LQKENI. DNA for the CDR3: TGTGCCAGCTCACCACCCGGGACTAGCGGGATGGGTACGCAGTATTTT. Amino acid sequence: CASSPPGTSGMGTQYF.

The J gene is TRBJ2-1, the V gene TRBV12-5; 8 bases fit TRBD2. V gave up 6 bases and J gave up 7 bases; unmatched junction bases: 14. This CDR3 has 16 amino acids. Germline loops: CDR1 LGHNT, CDR2 FRNRAP. In nucleotides, the CDR3 is TGTGCTAGTGGGGACCCGGGACTAGGGATCTTGAATGAGCAGTTCTTC. Translating it yields CASGDPGLGILNEQFF.

The sample holds a few counts of this clone. The chain has TRBV18 and TRBJ2-5; 7 bases map to TRBD2. Germline V lookup: CDR1 KGHSH, CDR2 LQKENI. Trimming took 0 bases from V and 5 from J; bases not matched to a gene: 9. The CDR3 totals 16 residues. CDR3 sequence: CASSPPLGGSHETQYF. The CDR3 DNA follows: TGTGCCAGCTCACCACCTTTAGGCGGGAGCCACGAGACCCAGTACTTC. Full variable domain (outside the CDR3, taken from reference TRBV18 and TRBJ2-5): NAGVMQNPRHLVRRRGQEARLRCSPMKGHSHVYWYRQLPEEGLKFMVYLQKENIIDESGMPKERFSAEFPKEGPSILRIQQVVRGDSAAYFCASSPPLGGSHETQYFGPGTRLLVL.

V and J are TRBV4-1 and TRBJ1-1; 9 bases line up with TRBD1. With V trimmed by 4 bases and J by 6 bases, 18 bases remained unmatched. This CDR3 is 18 amino acids long. CDR1 and CDR2 from the germline V gene are MGHRA and YSYEKL. CDR3 bases: TGCGCCAGCAGCCCAAATATAGGACAGGGGTTGGGGAGGGCTGAAGCTTTCTTT. It translates to CASSPNIGQGLGRAEAFF.

The rearrangement uses TRBV5-1 and TRBJ2-3, with 7 bases matching TRBD2. Germline V gene data show CDR1 as SGHRS and CDR2 as YFSETQ. The CDR3 runs to 16 residues. The V and J ends lost 0 bases and 2 bases, in that order; junction bases with no gene match: 6. CDR3 coding DNA: TGCGCCAGCAGCTTGGGTCTAGCGGAACTCACAGATACGCAGTATTTT. As protein: CASSLGLAELTDTQYF.

Here the CDR3 DNA reads TGTGCCAGCAGTTTCTCAGGGGCGCAGACCCAGTACTTC. As protein: CASSFSGAQTQYF. The chain has TRBV12-3 or TRBV12-4 and TRBJ2-5; possible D gene TRBD1, 6 bases. V dropped 3 bases and J dropped 6 bases, with 11 bases sitting between them. The CDR3 runs to 13 residues.

The chain joins TRBV11-2 to TRBJ1-3, with 11 bases matching TRBD1. Germline-derived CDR1 and CDR2 are SGHAT and FQNNGV. This CDR3 is built from 15 residues. V shed 4 bases and J 2 bases; nucleotides not matched to a gene: 1. The CDR3 bases are TGTGCCAGCAGCTGGGGACAGGGGGCTGGAAACACCATATATTTT. Translated, it gives CASSWGQGAGNTIYF.

This clone was seen more than once but under ten times. The V call is TRBV5-6, the J call TRBJ2-7; tentative D call: TRBD1 (6 bases). Trimming left V 3 bases short and J 3 bases short, with 13 bases between. The CDR3 contains 14 residues. The germline CDR1 and CDR2 sequences are SGHDT and YYEEEE. CDR3 sequence reads: CASSYGPGDYEQYF. CDR3 nucleotides: TGTGCCAGCAGCTACGGGCCAGGGGACTACGAGCAGTACTTC.

The genes are TRBV3-1 (or the pseudogene TRBV3-2) and TRBJ1-5; 7 nucleotides line up with TRBD1. Germline V gene lookup returns CDR1 LGHDT and CDR2 YNNKEL (reference sequence). CDR3 size: 18 residues. V lost 2 bases to trimming and J lost 7 bases; unmatched junction nucleotides: 17. CDR3 residues: CASSQTDRAPPLEQPQHF. The CDR3 coding sequence is TGTGCCAGCAGCCAAACAGACAGGGCTCCCCCATTGGAGCAGCCCCAGCATTTT.

The chain employs TRBV5-6 and TRBJ2-7; D is ambiguous. V dropped 0 bases and J dropped 6 bases, with 7 bases sitting between them. Germline V CDR1 and CDR2: SGHDT, YYEEEE. This CDR3 region has 12 residues. CDR3 DNA: TGTGCCAGCAGCTTGGGGCAGGCCGAGCAGTACTTC. It yields the protein CASSLGQAEQYF.

The chain uses TRBV2 and TRBJ1-4; tentatively, D is TRBD1 (5 bases). This CDR3 region has 14 residues. Germline V gene lookup returns CDR1 SNHLY and CDR2 FYNNEI. V was cut by 6 bases and J by 8 bases, with 16 bases left in between. The CDR3 loop reads CASSGYAGQEKLFF. CDR3 bases: TGTGCCAGCAGCGGATATGCTGGACAAGAAAAACTGTTTTTT.